The 24 T cell receptor beta chains presented below share a single source sample, sequenced in a study of metastatic and nonmetastatic thyroid tumors. TCRdb re-analyzed the PCR reads through MiXCR. The table has about 21,000 clones, around 20% seen once; the top ten hold around 21%. There were no patients who had received any treatment before thyroid surgery. Sequencing was carried out using blood. These receptors were obtained from a male donor with papillary thyroid cancer or a benign thyroid nodule (not recorded which). Some clones in this sample may be carry-over from other donors' samples.

The chain links TRBV19 to TRBJ1-1; 9 bases map to TRBD1. V gave up 8 bases and J gave up 11 bases; unmatched junction bases: 12. CDR3 length equals 13 residues. The germline gives CDR1 LNHDA, CDR2 SQIVND (reference sequence). The CDR3 DNA follows: TGTGCCAGTGGGGGGACAGGGTCCACTCAGGCTTTCTTT. Its translation is CASGGTGSTQAFF.

This clone occurred many times. V gene TRBV28 combines with J gene TRBJ2-2, with a possible D match to TRBD1 (6 bases). Germline CDR1 and CDR2: MDHEN and SYDVKM. The CDR3 is 12 residues long. Written as DNA, the CDR3 is TGTGTAGGGGGTTCGAACACCGGGGAGCTGTTTTTT. It is translated as CVGGSNTGELFF.

This clone was seen at least ten times. Just one base apart from a much larger clone, this may be a read error. The V call is TRBV15, the J call TRBJ2-7, with D tentatively TRBD1 (6 bases). In germline, CDR1 is LNHNV, CDR2 YYDKDF (reference sequence). The CDR3 is 15 amino acids. As DNA, the CDR3 is TGTGCCACCAGCACAAATCGGGACAACTCCCACGAGCAGTACTTC. Translating it yields CATSTNRDNSHEQYF.

This clone was counted ten times or more. The chain employs TRBV5-6 and TRBJ1-5; no clear D gene. Between the trimmed V and J ends, which lost 2 bases and 5 bases, there was a span of 14 bases. The CDR3 loop spans 15 amino acids. Germline V lookup: CDR1 SGHDT, CDR2 YYEEEE. CDR3 coding DNA: TGTGCCAGCAGCTTATTTTCGGGAGTGGATCAGCCCCAGCATTTT. It codes for CASSLFSGVDQPQHF.

This clone was seen repeatedly, ten times or more. The J gene is TRBJ1-6, the V gene TRBV5-6; D gene ambiguous. With 4 bases removed from V and 9 bases from J, the gap between germline ends came to 17 bases. This CDR3 is 15 amino acids long. Looked up from germline, CDR1 is SGHDT and CDR2 is YYEEEE. Written as DNA, the CDR3 is TGTGCCAGCAGCGACTTCCGGGCCCCGAGTTCACCCCTCCACTTT. This translates into CASSDFRAPSSPLHF.

This clone turned up a few times. This may come from a read error, since a much larger clone is one base off. The chain has TRBV4-1 and TRBJ2-5; unclear D gene. This CDR3 is 14 amino acids long. Germline CDR1 reads MGHRA; CDR2 reads YSYEKL. The chain's CDR3 is CASSQVQSGETRYF. The CDR3 DNA follows: TGCGCCAGCAGCCAAGTTCAATCCGGAGAGACCCGGTACTTC.

This clone is termed medium-sized. The chain uses TRBV6-1 and TRBJ1-2; TRBD1 agrees at 8 bases. This CDR3 has 13 residues. Trimming took 5 bases from V and 7 from J; bases not matched to a gene: 6. Germline CDR1 MNHNS, CDR2 SASEGT. DNA for the CDR3: TGTGCCAGCAGTCGGGACAGGCTCGGTGGCTACACCTTC. It specifies CASSRDRLGGYTF.

This clone was seen at least ten times. The chain has TRBV4-2 and TRBJ2-2; D gene uncertain. CDR1 and CDR2 (germline): LGHNA, YNFKEQ. The CDR3 length is 14 residues. The V gene lost 4 bases and the J gene lost 4 bases, with 10 bases spanning the gap. The CDR3 protein is CASSLDLVTGELFF. The CDR3 region has the DNA TGTGCCAGCAGCCTGGACCTCGTCACCGGGGAGCTGTTTTTT.

This clone was picked up one time. The chain employs TRBV20-1 and TRBJ1-1; possibly TRBD1 for D (6 bases). Trimming shortened V by 5 bases and J by 1 base, and 14 bases separated the two germline ends. Germline V lookup: CDR1 DFQATT, CDR2 SNEGSKA (reference sequence). The CDR3 is made up of 14 amino acids. CDR3 residues: CSAPLEQGNTEAFF. DNA of the CDR3: TGCAGTGCTCCCCTCGAACAGGGGAACACTGAAGCTTTCTTT.

This clone was detected ten times or more. The rearrangement uses TRBV9 and TRBJ1-2; no firm D call. The germline gives CDR1 SGDLS, CDR2 YYNGEE. V dropped 0 bases and J dropped 5 bases, with 11 bases sitting between them. There are 14 residues in the CDR3. CDR3 DNA sequence: TGTGCCAGCAGCGTAGAGTCCGGGAAGTATGGCTACACCTTC. Encoded protein: CASSVESGKYGYTF.

This clone is medium-sized in the sample. The chain combines TRBV19 with TRBJ1-2, with no clear D. Trimming left V 2 bases short and J 2 bases short, with 6 bases between. This CDR3 is 13 amino acids long. Per the germline V gene, CDR1 is LNHDA and CDR2 is SQIVND (reference sequence). CDR3 sequence: CASSIQENYGYTF. The CDR3 DNA reads as TGTGCCAGTAGTATACAGGAAAACTATGGCTACACCTTC.

This clone is categorized as medium-sized. The chain carries TRBV6-1 and TRBJ1-2; perhaps TRBD1 as D (5 bases). V shed 4 bases and J shed 7 bases, with 13 bases lying between them. Germline CDR1 reads MNHNS; CDR2 reads SASEGT. The CDR3 runs to 13 residues. The CDR3 DNA reads TGTGCCAGCAGTGGTTGGGGTGGGGGTGGCTACACCTTC. Translating it yields CASSGWGGGGYTF.

This clone was recorded many times. The chain couples TRBV7-3 to TRBJ2-3, with TRBD2 identical over 7 bases. The ends lost 5 bases at V and 0 bases at J; junction bases unmatched: 5. CDR3 size: 15 residues. CDR1 is SGHTA, CDR2 FQGTGA, per germline. CDR3 sequence reads: CASSKKRGSTDTQYF. CDR3 nucleotide sequence: TGTGCCAGCAGCAAGAAGCGGGGAAGCACAGATACGCAGTATTTT.

The V and J genes are TRBV15 and TRBJ2-2; 7 nucleotides align to TRBD1. There are 16 residues in the CDR3. Germline lookup yields CDR1 LNHNV and CDR2 YYDKDF (reference sequence). V lost 3 bases and J lost 2; bases outside the gene matches: 6. The CDR3 protein is CATSSDGQANTGELFF. As DNA, the CDR3 is TGTGCCACCAGCAGTGACGGACAGGCTAACACCGGGGAGCTGTTTTTT.

Within the sample, this clone is medium-sized. The gene calls are TRBV12-3 or TRBV12-4 and TRBJ1-2; no definite D call. The CDR3 runs to 13 residues. V was trimmed by 0 bases and J by 8 bases, leaving 10 bases between them. The CDR3 nucleotides read TGTGCCAGCAGTTTAGCAACGTGGGGAGGCTACACCTTC. Protein product: CASSLATWGGYTF.

The gene calls are TRBV5-4 and TRBJ2-7; D remains ambiguous. The CDR3 sequence is 13 residues long. Trimming stripped 0 bases from V and 2 bases from J, with 6 bases between. Germline assignment: CDR1 SGHNT and CDR2 YYREEE (reference sequence). Here the CDR3 reads CASSLDTTYEQYF. CDR3 bases: TGTGCCAGCAGCTTGGACACAACCTACGAGCAGTACTTC. The full variable domain, rest sourced from reference TRBV5-4 and TRBJ2-7, is ETGVTQSPTHLIKTRGQQVTLRCSSQSGHNTVSWYQQALGQGPQFIFQYYREEENGRGNFPPRFSGLQFPNYSSELNVNALELDDSALYLCASSLDTTYEQYFGPGTRLTVT.

The chain employs TRBV5-1 and TRBJ2-7, with a weak D call TRBD1 (5 bases). The germline V gene has CDR1 SGHRS and CDR2 YFSETQ. This CDR3 has 15 residues. V gave up 0 bases and J gave up 6 bases, with 16 bases separating them. The CDR3 protein is CASSLASVGAAEQYF. The CDR3 DNA reads TGCGCCAGCAGCTTGGCGAGCGTTGGGGCCGCCGAGCAGTACTTC.

The V call is TRBV30, the J call TRBJ2-7, with TRBD1 matching 8 bases. The V and J ends lost 2 bases and 2 bases, in that order; junction bases with no gene match: 5. CDR1 and CDR2 (germline): GTSNPN, SVGIG (reference sequence). The CDR3 sequence is 14 residues long. CDR3 protein: CAWSSQGATYEQYF. DNA for the CDR3: TGTGCCTGGAGTTCCCAGGGGGCGACCTACGAGCAGTACTTC.

This clone was found many times. CDR3 in amino acids: CASSSQRPIEEKLFF. As DNA, the CDR3 is TGTGCCAGCAGTTCACAGCGCCCGATTGAGGAAAAACTGTTTTTT. The chain recombines TRBV2 with TRBJ1-4; unclear D gene. Trimming took 5 bases from V and 8 from J, leaving 18 bases between them. This CDR3 is built from 15 residues. Germline-derived CDR1 and CDR2 are SNHLY and FYNNEI.

This clone was counted at least ten times. The rearrangement links TRBV6-1 to TRBJ2-7; no definite D call. The CDR3 runs to 11 residues. CDR1 and CDR2 from the germline V gene are MNHNS and SASEGT. The V and J ends lost 7 bases and 3 bases respectively, with 7 bases between them. The CDR3 spells CASTFNYEQYF. DNA for the CDR3: TGTGCCAGCACGTTTAACTACGAGCAGTACTTC.

Relative to its sample, this clone is medium-sized (0.01 to 0.1%). Different DNA sequences within this sample yield the same CDR3. The chain couples TRBV6-4 to TRBJ2-7, with 9 bases matching TRBD1. This CDR3 has 15 amino acids. Germline V gives CDR1 MRHNA, CDR2 SNTAGT. V lost 0 bases and J lost 0; bases outside the gene matches: 0. The CDR3 DNA is TGTGCCAGCAGTGACTCGACAGGGGGCTCCTACGAGCAGTACTTC. Its translation: CASSDSTGGSYEQYF.

This clone came up many times. The V and J genes are TRBV6-4 and TRBJ1-5; D gene ambiguous. Germline CDR1 is MRHNA and CDR2 is SNTAGT. V shed 2 bases and J shed 6 bases, with 5 bases lying between them. This CDR3 has 12 residues. CDR3 loop: CASSDRGQPQHF. In DNA, the CDR3 is TGTGCCAGCAGTGACCGAGGTCAGCCCCAGCATTTT.

There are many counts of this clone. The chain joins TRBV6-4 to TRBJ2-2; 9 nucleotides agree with TRBD2. With 5 bases clipped from V and 3 bases from J, the junction kept 4 bases outside the gene matches. Per germline, CDR1 MRHNA and CDR2 SNTAGT. The CDR3 is 15 residues long. The CDR3 protein is CASSPSGTDTGELFF. CDR3 DNA sequence: TGTGCCAGCAGTCCTAGCGGGACGGACACCGGGGAGCTGTTTTTT.

This clone was observed at least ten times. The chain is built from TRBV11-2 and TRBJ2-5, with D possibly TRBD2 on 5 matching bases. Germline V gene sequence: CDR1 SGHAT, CDR2 FQNNGV. The CDR3 totals 15 residues. V lost 0 bases and J 7 bases, leaving 15 bases between the germline ends. CDR3 in amino acids: CASSLESGLVGTQYF. The CDR3 coding sequence is TGTGCCAGCAGCTTAGAAAGCGGCCTGGTTGGGACCCAGTACTTC.